This is a list of T cell receptor beta chains from one sample in a study of early T cells in non-severe SARS-CoV-2 infection. Via MiXCR, TCRdb re-called the 5' RACE reads, giving one row per CDR3 protein. The data show 55,000 to 70,000 distinct CDR3 sequences, roughly 4.5% seen once. Specimen: whole blood, collected at baseline. These receptors were obtained from an adult who was a healthcare worker with PCR-confirmed SARS-CoV-2 infection or an uninfected control (not recorded which). The donor label of this sample is uncertain. The CDR3 runs from the conserved cysteine through the conserved F or W. Fields, in order: J gene, V gene, clone size, D gene, CDR3 protein, CDR3 DNA. A D gene is named only where the DNA matches it firmly. Size values are once, few and many counts, or a class for expanded clones, and some rows have none.

j_gene: TRBJ1-2; v_gene: TRBV5-1; abundance: few; d_gene: .; CDR3aa: CASSPTQGTYGYTF; CDR3nt: TGCGCCAGCAGCCCGACACAAGGGACCTATGGCTACACCTTC
j_gene: TRBJ2-1; v_gene: TRBV6-6; abundance: .; d_gene: TRBD2; CDR3aa: CATQGLAGNNEQFF; CDR3nt: TGTGCCACCCAGGGACTAGCGGGGAACAATGAGCAGTTCTTC
j_gene: TRBJ2-3; v_gene: TRBV5-1; abundance: .; d_gene: .; CDR3aa: CASSWRPTGQADTQYF; CDR3nt: TGCGCCAGCAGCTGGAGGCCCACAGGGCAGGCAGATACGCAGTATTTT
j_gene: TRBJ2-3; v_gene: TRBV9; abundance: .; d_gene: TRBD2; CDR3aa: CASSASGPPSDTQYF; CDR3nt: TGTGCCAGCAGCGCTAGCGGGCCCCCTTCAGATACGCAGTATTTT
j_gene: TRBJ2-6; v_gene: TRBV12-3/TRBV12-4; abundance: few; d_gene: .; CDR3aa: CASSLGRGVPSGANVLTF; CDR3nt: TGTGCCAGCAGTTTAGGCAGAGGGGTCCCCTCTGGGGCCAACGTCCTGACTTTC
j_gene: TRBJ1-1; v_gene: TRBV11-2; abundance: many; d_gene: .; CDR3aa: CASSSQAGTEAFF; CDR3nt: TGTGCCAGCAGCTCACAGGCAGGCACTGAAGCTTTCTTT
j_gene: TRBJ2-4; v_gene: TRBV11-2; abundance: few; d_gene: TRBD2; CDR3aa: CASSPPGGGNIQYF; CDR3nt: TGTGCCAGCAGCCCCCCCGGCGGGGGAAACATTCAGTACTTC
j_gene: TRBJ2-1; v_gene: TRBV20-1; abundance: many; d_gene: TRBD2; CDR3aa: CSARDVTSVHNEQFF; CDR3nt: TGCAGTGCTAGAGATGTGACTAGCGTCCACAATGAGCAGTTCTTC
j_gene: TRBJ2-1; v_gene: TRBV5-1; abundance: many; d_gene: .; CDR3aa: CASSSDTQNTLLPQFF; CDR3nt: TGCGCCAGCAGCTCGGACACCCAGAATACACTACTTCCACAGTTCTTC
j_gene: TRBJ2-2; v_gene: TRBV7-2; abundance: many; d_gene: .; CDR3aa: CASSPTRAANTGELFF; CDR3nt: TGTGCCAGCAGCCCCACCAGGGCCGCGAACACCGGGGAGCTGTTTTTT
j_gene: TRBJ2-1; v_gene: TRBV5-5; abundance: many; d_gene: .; CDR3aa: CASSLGGHYNEQFF; CDR3nt: TGTGCCAGCAGCTTGGGTGGTCACTACAATGAGCAGTTCTTC
j_gene: TRBJ1-6; v_gene: TRBV14; abundance: many; d_gene: TRBD1; CDR3aa: CASSQETGGTYNSPLHF; CDR3nt: TGTGCCAGCAGCCAAGAAACAGGGGGCACCTATAATTCACCCCTCCACTTT
j_gene: TRBJ1-1; v_gene: TRBV18; abundance: many; d_gene: TRBD1; CDR3aa: CASSRDRSNTEAFF; CDR3nt: TGTGCCAGCTCAAGGGACAGGTCGAACACTGAAGCTTTCTTT
j_gene: TRBJ2-7; v_gene: TRBV28; abundance: few; d_gene: .; CDR3aa: CASSLDRLYEQYF; CDR3nt: TGTGCCAGCAGTTTAGACAGGTTGTACGAGCAGTACTTC
j_gene: TRBJ1-2; v_gene: TRBV13; abundance: many; d_gene: TRBD1; CDR3aa: CASSGRGIHGYTF; CDR3nt: TGTGCCAGCAGCGGCAGGGGGATCCATGGCTACACCTTC
j_gene: TRBJ2-1; v_gene: TRBV3-1; abundance: many; d_gene: .; CDR3aa: CASSHPLGIGSYNEQFF; CDR3nt: TGTGCCAGCAGCCACCCACTCGGGATCGGGTCCTACAATGAGCAGTTCTTC
j_gene: TRBJ2-7; v_gene: TRBV11-2; abundance: many; d_gene: .; CDR3aa: CASSLGLADSYEQYF; CDR3nt: TGTGCCAGCAGCTTAGGTCTGGCCGACTCCTACGAGCAGTACTTC
j_gene: TRBJ2-3; v_gene: TRBV3-1; abundance: .; d_gene: .; CDR3aa: CASSRSGRTDTQYF; CDR3nt: TGTGCCAGCAGCAGATCGGGGAGAACAGATACGCAGTATTTT
j_gene: TRBJ2-6; v_gene: TRBV19; abundance: few; d_gene: .; CDR3aa: CASSIQSGANVLTF; CDR3nt: TGTGCCAGTAGTATTCAGTCAGGGGCCAACGTCCTGACTTTC
j_gene: TRBJ2-7; v_gene: TRBV20-1; abundance: .; d_gene: .; CDR3aa: CSAPVAAGYEQYF; CDR3nt: TGCAGTGCTCCCGTGGCGGCAGGCTACGAGCAGTACTTC